The rows below give T cell receptor beta chains drawn from one sample of a study of cytomegalovirus exposure and HLA in healthy donors. Data came from immunoSEQ multiplex PCR; TCRdb stores just in-frame clones and leaves some out. The data hold about 350,000 clones, with 87% observed a single time. The sample consisted of PBMCs. The receptors shown here come from a woman aged 25 to 39 in good health and CMV-seropositive. CDR3s include the opening cysteine and the closing phenylalanine or tryptophan. The D gene is left open where the match is weak. Part of the rows lack a size; the others show once, few, many or a class for expanded clones.

V gene,clone size,D gene,J gene,CDR3 protein,CDR3 DNA
TRBV11-3,NA,TRBD2,TRBJ2-1,CASSLDMTSVNEQFF,TGTGCCAGCAGCTTAGATATGACTAGCGTGAATGAGCAGTTCTTC
TRBV4-2,NA,NA,TRBJ1-4,CASSQGPADEKLFF,TGTGCCAGCAGTCAAGGACCGGCGGATGAAAAACTGTTTTTT
TRBV19,NA,NA,TRBJ2-2,CASSITGIGELFF,TGTGCCAGTAGTATCACCGGGATCGGGGAGCTGTTTTTT
TRBV13,NA,NA,TRBJ2-5,CASSSPQETQYF,TGTGCCAGCAGCTCCCCCCAAGAGACCCAGTACTTC
TRBV30,many,NA,TRBJ1-2,CAWSDLGHYGYTF,TGTGCCTGGAGTGATTTAGGGCACTATGGCTACACCTTC
TRBV5-1,NA,TRBD1,TRBJ2-7,CASSLFQGALQYF,TGCGCCAGCAGCTTGTTTCAGGGGGCCTTGCAGTACTTC
TRBV5-6,NA,TRBD1,TRBJ2-7,CASSARTGYYEQYF,TGTGCCAGCAGCGCAAGGACAGGGTACTACGAGCAGTACTTC
TRBV7-6,NA,TRBD1,TRBJ1-1,CASRTGTVNTEAFF,TGTGCCAGCCGAACCGGGACAGTGAACACTGAAGCTTTCTTT
TRBV2,NA,TRBD1,TRBJ1-2,CASSVRDRAGYTF,TGTGCCAGCAGTGTCCGGGACAGGGCTGGCTACACCTTC
TRBV28,NA,NA,TRBJ2-7,CASSLTDWVSEQYF,TGTGCCAGCAGTTTGACGGACTGGGTTTCCGAGCAGTACTTC
TRBV7-6,NA,TRBD2,TRBJ2-3,CASSFGTSVADTQYF,TGTGCCAGCAGCTTTGGGACTAGCGTGGCAGATACGCAGTATTTT
TRBV9,few,NA,TRBJ2-7,CASSGRDNSYEQYF,TGTGCCAGCAGCGGCCGGGACAACTCCTACGAGCAGTACTTC
TRBV4-1,NA,TRBD1,TRBJ2-7,CASSHGQGYEQYF,TGCGCCAGCAGCCACGGACAGGGCTACGAGCAGTACTTC
TRBV7-2,NA,NA,TRBJ1-2,CASRITGMADGYTF,TGTGCCAGCAGAATTACAGGGATGGCGGATGGCTACACCTTC
TRBV9,NA,TRBD2,TRBJ2-3,CASSLAGATDTQYF,TGTGCCAGCAGCCTAGCGGGGGCCACAGATACGCAGTATTTT
TRBV6-1,NA,TRBD2,TRBJ2-7,CASRVAGPYEQYF,TGTGCCAGCAGGGTAGCGGGCCCTTACGAGCAGTACTTC
TRBV18,NA,NA,TRBJ1-1,CASSLKTGQSNTEAFF,TGTGCCAGCTCACTGAAAACAGGGCAATCTAACACTGAAGCTTTCTTT
TRBV7-9,NA,NA,TRBJ2-1,CASSSPNRGLTRNEQFF,TGTGCCAGCAGCTCACCAAACCGGGGCCTGACGAGAAATGAGCAGTTCTTC
TRBV29-1,NA,TRBD2,TRBJ2-1,CSVGIETSRYSYNEQFF,TGCAGCGTCGGAATCGAGACTAGCCGATACTCCTACAATGAGCAGTTCTTC
TRBV7-6,once,NA,TRBJ1-3,CASSLKRSGNTIYF,TGTGCCAGCAGCTTGAAGCGCTCTGGAAACACCATATATTTT
TRBV5-1,NA,TRBD1,TRBJ1-2,CASSLDRGLDGYTF,TGCGCCAGCAGCTTGGACAGGGGGCTAGATGGCTACACCTTC
TRBV18,NA,NA,TRBJ1-3,CASSPQGKGNTIYF,TGTGCCAGCTCACCCCAGGGAAAAGGAAACACCATATATTTT
TRBV5-1,NA,NA,TRBJ2-7,CASSLAPGSYEQYF,TGCGCCAGCAGCTTGGCCCCGGGATCCTACGAGCAGTACTTC
TRBV19,NA,NA,TRBJ1-2,CASSIGKANYGYTF,TGTGCCAGTAGTATCGGCAAGGCAAACTATGGCTACACCTTC
TRBV29-1,NA,NA,TRBJ2-2,CSVEGFGREGPGELFF,TGCAGCGTTGAAGGGTTCGGCAGGGAAGGCCCCGGGGAGCTGTTTTTT
TRBV4-3,NA,NA,TRBJ1-5,CASSQDWGKGNQPQHF,TGCGCCAGCAGCCAAGATTGGGGGAAGGGCAATCAGCCCCAGCATTTT
TRBV27,NA,TRBD1,TRBJ1-2,CASRVGQNYGYTF,TGTGCCAGCAGGGTGGGACAGAACTATGGCTACACCTTC